This is a list of T cell receptor beta chains from one sample in a study of blood T cells in healthy people across ages. TCRdb reanalysed the 5' RACE reads using MiXCR and keeps one entry per CDR3 protein. The sample has under 800,000 distinct CDR3 sequences, 40% to 45% seen once. The sequenced material came from blood. Receptors originate from an older woman in good health. Each CDR3 is given with its conserved first and last residue. The order of the fields is V gene, J gene, clone size, D gene, CDR3 protein, CDR3 DNA. D genes are given only for firm matches. Clone size is shown for a subset of rows, as once, few, many or a class of expanded clone.

>TRBV12-3/TRBV12-4|TRBJ2-1|few|TRBD2
CASRTSGRATEQFF
TGTGCCAGCAGAACTAGTGGGAGGGCTACTGAGCAGTTCTTC
>TRBV4-3|TRBJ2-7|-|-
CASSQDGGFPPNEQYF
TGCGCCAGCAGCCAAGATGGCGGCTTTCCGCCGAACGAGCAGTACTTC
>TRBV7-2|TRBJ2-2|few|-
CASSLARSSNTGELFF
TGTGCCAGCAGCTTAGCGCGCTCTTCTAACACCGGGGAGCTGTTTTTT
>TRBV20-1|TRBJ2-3|-|TRBD1
CSATDRGGTDTQYF
TGCAGTGCTACGGACAGGGGAGGCACAGATACGCAGTATTTT
>TRBV28|TRBJ1-4|-|-
CASSLRAVIGREKLFF
TGTGCCAGCAGTTTAAGGGCTGTCATTGGGAGGGAAAAACTGTTTTTT
>TRBV29-1|TRBJ1-2|few|TRBD1
CSVDSGGGNYGYTF
TGCAGCGTTGATTCAGGGGGGGGTAACTATGGCTACACCTTC
>TRBV25-1|TRBJ2-2|-|TRBD1
CASKGTGITGELFF
TGTGCCTCTAAGGGGACAGGGATCACCGGGGAGCTGTTTTTT
>TRBV18|TRBJ2-4|few|-
CASSPPLGLAKNIQYF
TGTGCCAGCTCACCACCTCTGGGACTAGCCAAAAACATTCAGTACTTC
>TRBV18|TRBJ2-6|few|-
CASSPTAAAGANVLTF
TGTGCCAGCTCGCCAACGGCGGCTGCTGGGGCCAACGTCCTGACTTTC
>TRBV7-3|TRBJ2-7|-|TRBD1
CASSAGQGGTYEQYF
TGTGCCAGCAGCGCCGGACAGGGAGGCACCTACGAGCAGTACTTC
>TRBV20-1|TRBJ1-2|few|-
CSARGDYGYTF
TGCAGTGCTAGAGGAGACTATGGCTACACCTTC
>TRBV7-2|TRBJ2-7|-|-
CASSPGSLIREQYF
TGTGCCAGCAGCCCTGGGAGTCTGATAAGGGAGCAGTACTTC
>TRBV5-1|TRBJ2-3|few|TRBD2
CASSLPSGGSTDLGTDTQYF
TGCGCCAGCAGCTTGCCTAGCGGGGGGTCTACCGACCTAGGCACAGATACGCAGTATTTT
>TRBV7-6|TRBJ2-1|few|TRBD2
CASSRTSAGGPGEQFF
TGTGCCAGCAGCCGGACCTCGGCGGGAGGGCCCGGGGAGCAGTTCTTC
>TRBV29-1|TRBJ2-7|few|-
CSALDYNEQYF
TGCAGCGCCCTGGACTACAATGAGCAGTACTTC
>TRBV29-1|TRBJ1-5|few|-
CSPRWPQHF
TGCAGCCCCCGTTGGCCCCAGCATTTT
>TRBV20-1|TRBJ2-3|few|TRBD2
CSAGGGRSTDTQYF
TGCAGTGCTGGCGGGGGACGTAGCACAGATACGCAGTATTTT
>TRBV4-3|TRBJ2-4|-|-
CASSQVQDSQNIQYF
TGCGCCAGCAGCCAAGTCCAGGACAGTCAAAACATTCAGTACTTC